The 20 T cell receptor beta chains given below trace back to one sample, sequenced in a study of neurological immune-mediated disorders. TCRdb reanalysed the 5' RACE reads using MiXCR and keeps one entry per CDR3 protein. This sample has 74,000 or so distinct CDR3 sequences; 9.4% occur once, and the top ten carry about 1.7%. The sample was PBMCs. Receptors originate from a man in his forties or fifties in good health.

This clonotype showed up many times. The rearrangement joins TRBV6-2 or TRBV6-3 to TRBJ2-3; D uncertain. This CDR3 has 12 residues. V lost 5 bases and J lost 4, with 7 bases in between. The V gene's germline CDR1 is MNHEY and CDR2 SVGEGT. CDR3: CASSRTSDTQYF. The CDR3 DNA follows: TGTGCCAGCAGTCGGACGTCAGATACGCAGTATTTT.

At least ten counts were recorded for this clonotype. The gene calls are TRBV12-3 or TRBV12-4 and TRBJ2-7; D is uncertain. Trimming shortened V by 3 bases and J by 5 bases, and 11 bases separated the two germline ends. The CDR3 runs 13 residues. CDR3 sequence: CASSFLGRHEQYF. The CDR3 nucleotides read TGTGCCAGCAGTTTTTTGGGTAGGCACGAGCAGTACTTC.

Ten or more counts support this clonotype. The CDR3 coding sequence is TGTGCCAGCAGCCCCCGGGGGGAGACCCAGTACTTC. This gives the protein CASSPRGETQYF. The V call is TRBV12-3 or TRBV12-4, the J call TRBJ2-5; a possible D gene is TRBD2 (6 bases). V dropped 6 bases and J dropped 5 bases, with 10 bases sitting between them. This CDR3 has 12 amino acids.

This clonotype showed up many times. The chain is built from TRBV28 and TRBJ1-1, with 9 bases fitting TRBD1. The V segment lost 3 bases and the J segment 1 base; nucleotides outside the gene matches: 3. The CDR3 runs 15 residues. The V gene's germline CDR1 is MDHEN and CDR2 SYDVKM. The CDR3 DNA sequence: TGTGCCAGCAGTTTTTGGACAGGGGCGAACACTGAAGCTTTCTTT. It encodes CASSFWTGANTEAFF.

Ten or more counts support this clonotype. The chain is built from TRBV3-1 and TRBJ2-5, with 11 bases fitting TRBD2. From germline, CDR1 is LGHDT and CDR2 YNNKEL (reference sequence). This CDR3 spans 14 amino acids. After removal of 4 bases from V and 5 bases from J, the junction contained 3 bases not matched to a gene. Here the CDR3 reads CASSLRTSGETQYF. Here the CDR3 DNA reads TGTGCCAGCAGCCTCCGGACTAGCGGGGAGACCCAGTACTTC.

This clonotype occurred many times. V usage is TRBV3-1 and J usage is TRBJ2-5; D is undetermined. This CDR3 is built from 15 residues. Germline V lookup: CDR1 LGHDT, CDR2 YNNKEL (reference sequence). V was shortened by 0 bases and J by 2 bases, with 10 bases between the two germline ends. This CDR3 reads CASSQDVVRQETQYF. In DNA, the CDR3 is TGTGCCAGCAGCCAAGATGTAGTCAGGCAAGAGACCCAGTACTTC.

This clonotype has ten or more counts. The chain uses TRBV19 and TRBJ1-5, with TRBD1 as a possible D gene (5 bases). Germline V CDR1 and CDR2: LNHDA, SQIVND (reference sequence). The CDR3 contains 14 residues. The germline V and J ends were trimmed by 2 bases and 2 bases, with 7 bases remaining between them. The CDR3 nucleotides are TGTGCCAGTAGTATATCGGGGGGCAATCAGCCCCAGCATTTT. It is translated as CASSISGGNQPQHF.

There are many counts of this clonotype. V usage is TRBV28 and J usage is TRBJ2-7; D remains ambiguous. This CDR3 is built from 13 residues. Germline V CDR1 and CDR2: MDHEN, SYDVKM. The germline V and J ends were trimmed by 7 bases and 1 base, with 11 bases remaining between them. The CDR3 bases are TGTGCCAGCAAGTACAGAGGATCCTACGAGCAGTACTTC. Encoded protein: CASKYRGSYEQYF.

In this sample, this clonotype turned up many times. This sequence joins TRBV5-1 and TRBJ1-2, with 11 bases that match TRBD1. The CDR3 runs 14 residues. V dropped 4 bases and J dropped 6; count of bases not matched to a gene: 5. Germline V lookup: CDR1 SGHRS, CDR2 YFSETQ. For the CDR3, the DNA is TGCGCCAGCAGCCAAAGGACAGGGGGCAATGGCTACACCTTC. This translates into CASSQRTGGNGYTF. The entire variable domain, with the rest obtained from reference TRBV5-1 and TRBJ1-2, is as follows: KAGVTQTPRYLIKTRGQQVTLSCSPISGHRSVSWYQQTPGQGLQFLFEYFSETQRNKGNFPGRFSGRQFSNSRSEMNVSTLELGDSALYLCASSQRTGGNGYTFGSGTRLTVV.

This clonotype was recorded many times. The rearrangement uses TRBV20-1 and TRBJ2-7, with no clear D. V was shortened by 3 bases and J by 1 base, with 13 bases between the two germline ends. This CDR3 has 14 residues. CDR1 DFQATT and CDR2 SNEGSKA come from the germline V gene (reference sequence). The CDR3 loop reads CSARLMGKSYEQYF. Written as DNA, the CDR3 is TGCAGTGCTAGGTTGATGGGCAAATCCTACGAGCAGTACTTC.

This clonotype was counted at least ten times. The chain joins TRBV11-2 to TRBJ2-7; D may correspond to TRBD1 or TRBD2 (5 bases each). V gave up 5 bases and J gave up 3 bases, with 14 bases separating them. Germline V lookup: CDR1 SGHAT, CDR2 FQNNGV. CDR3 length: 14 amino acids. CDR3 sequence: CASSPRDGNYEQYF. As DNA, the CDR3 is TGTGCCAGCAGCCCCCGGGACGGAAACTACGAGCAGTACTTC.

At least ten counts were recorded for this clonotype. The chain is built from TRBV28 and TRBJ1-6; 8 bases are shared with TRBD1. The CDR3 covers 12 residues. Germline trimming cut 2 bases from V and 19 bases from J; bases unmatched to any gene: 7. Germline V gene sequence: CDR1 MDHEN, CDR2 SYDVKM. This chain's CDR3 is CASSLRTGQEHF. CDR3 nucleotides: TGTGCCAGCAGTTTACGGACAGGGCAAGAACACTTT.

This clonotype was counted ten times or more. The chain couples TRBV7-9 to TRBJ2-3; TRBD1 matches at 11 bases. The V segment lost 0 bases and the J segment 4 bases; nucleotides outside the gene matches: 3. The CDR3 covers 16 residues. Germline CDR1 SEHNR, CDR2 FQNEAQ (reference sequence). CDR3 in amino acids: CASSLAGDRGADTQYF. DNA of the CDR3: TGTGCCAGCAGCTTAGCGGGGGACAGGGGGGCAGATACGCAGTATTTT.

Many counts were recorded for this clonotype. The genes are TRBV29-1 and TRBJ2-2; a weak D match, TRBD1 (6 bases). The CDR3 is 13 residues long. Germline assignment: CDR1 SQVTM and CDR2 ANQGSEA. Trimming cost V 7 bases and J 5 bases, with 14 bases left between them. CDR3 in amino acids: CSADDRSTGELFF. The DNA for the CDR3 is TGCAGCGCTGACGACAGGTCTACCGGGGAGCTGTTTTTT.

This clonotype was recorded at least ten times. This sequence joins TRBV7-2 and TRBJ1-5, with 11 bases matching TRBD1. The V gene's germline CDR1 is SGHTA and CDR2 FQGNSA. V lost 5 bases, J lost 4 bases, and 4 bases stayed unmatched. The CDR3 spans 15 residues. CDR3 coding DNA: TGTGCCAGCAGCGAGGGGACAGGGGGGAATCAGCCCCAGCATTTT. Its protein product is CASSEGTGGNQPQHF.

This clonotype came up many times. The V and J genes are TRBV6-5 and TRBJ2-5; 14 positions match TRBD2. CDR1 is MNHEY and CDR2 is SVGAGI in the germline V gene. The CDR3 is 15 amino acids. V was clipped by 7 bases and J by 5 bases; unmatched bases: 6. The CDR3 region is CASNTGLAGEETQYF. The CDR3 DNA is TGTGCCAGCAATACGGGACTAGCGGGAGAGGAGACCCAGTACTTC.

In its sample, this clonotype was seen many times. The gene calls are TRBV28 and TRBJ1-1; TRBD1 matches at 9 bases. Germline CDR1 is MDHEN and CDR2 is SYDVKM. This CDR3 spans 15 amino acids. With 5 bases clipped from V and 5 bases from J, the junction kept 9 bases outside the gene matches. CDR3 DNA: TGTGCCAGCAGTATCATGACAGGGGGTTTGACTGAAGCTTTCTTT. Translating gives CASSIMTGGLTEAFF.

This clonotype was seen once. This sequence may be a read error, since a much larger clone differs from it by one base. The DNA of the CDR3 is TGCAGTGCCCGAAAGACAACCCTGGGCTCCTACGAGCAGTACTTC. Its protein product is CSARKTTLGSYEQYF. The chain couples TRBV20-1 to TRBJ2-7, with D unclear. Per the germline V gene, CDR1 is DFQATT and CDR2 is SNEGSKA (reference sequence). The CDR3 spans 15 residues. V gave up 6 bases and J gave up 0 bases, with 18 bases separating them.

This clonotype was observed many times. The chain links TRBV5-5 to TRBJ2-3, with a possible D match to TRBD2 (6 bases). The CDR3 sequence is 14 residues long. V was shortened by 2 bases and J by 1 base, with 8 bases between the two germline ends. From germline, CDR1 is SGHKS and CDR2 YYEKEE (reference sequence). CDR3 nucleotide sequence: TGTGCCAGCAGCTTCGGGGGAGGCACAGATACGCAGTATTTT. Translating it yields CASSFGGGTDTQYF. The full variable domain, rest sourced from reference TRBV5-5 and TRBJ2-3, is DAGVTQSPTHLIKTRGQQVTLRCSPISGHKSVSWYQQVLGQGPQFIFQYYEKEERGRGNFPDRFSARQFPNYSSELNVNALLLGDSALYLCASSFGGGTDTQYFGPGTRLTVL.

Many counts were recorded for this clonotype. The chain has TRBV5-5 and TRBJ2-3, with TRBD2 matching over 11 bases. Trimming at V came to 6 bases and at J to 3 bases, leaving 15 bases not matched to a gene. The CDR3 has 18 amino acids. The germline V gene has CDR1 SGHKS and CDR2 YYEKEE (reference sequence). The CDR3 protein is CASTLLGLAGGPTDTQYF. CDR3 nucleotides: TGTGCCAGCACCCTCTTGGGTTTAGCGGGAGGGCCTACAGATACGCAGTATTTT.